The sequence of this TCR beta chain was determined in a study of T-cell reconstitution after alpha-beta-depleted transplantation in children. Library preparation (for TCRbeta) was performed with unique molecular identifiers. TCRdb re-called the PCR reads through MiXCR, storing one row per CDR3 protein. The profile shows 100,000 to 120,000 distinct CDR3 sequences, under 13% of them singletons. CDR3 length: 14 amino acids. CDR1 is SGHRS, CDR2 YFSETQ, per germline. Germline trimming cut 0 bases from V and 5 bases from J; bases unmatched to any gene: 3. This clonotype was recorded at least ten times. The origin of this receptor is a human donor who donated a stem cell graft to a child with acute lymphoblastic leukemia. V is TRBV5-1 and J is TRBJ2-7, with TRBD1 matching over 9 bases. Sequencing was performed on PBMCs from the stem cell graft donor, taken from the stem cell graft. The CDR3 coding sequence is TGCGCCAGCAGCTTGGGGGGACAGGGAAACGAGCAGTACTTC. The encoded protein is CASSLGGQGNEQYF.